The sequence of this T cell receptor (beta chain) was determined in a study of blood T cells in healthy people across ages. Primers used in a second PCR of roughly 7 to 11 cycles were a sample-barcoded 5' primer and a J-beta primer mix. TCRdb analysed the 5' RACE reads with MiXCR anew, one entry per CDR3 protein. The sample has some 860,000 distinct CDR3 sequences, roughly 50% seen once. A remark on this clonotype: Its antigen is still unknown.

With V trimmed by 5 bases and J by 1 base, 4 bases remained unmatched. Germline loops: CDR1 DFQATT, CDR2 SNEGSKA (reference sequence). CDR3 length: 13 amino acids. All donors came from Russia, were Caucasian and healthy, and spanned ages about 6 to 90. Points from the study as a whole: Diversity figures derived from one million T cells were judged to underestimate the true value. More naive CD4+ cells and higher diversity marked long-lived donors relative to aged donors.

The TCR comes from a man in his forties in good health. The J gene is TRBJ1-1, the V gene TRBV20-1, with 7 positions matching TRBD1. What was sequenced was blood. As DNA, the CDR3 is TGCAGTGCTCCACGGACAGGGAACACTGAAGCTTTCTTT. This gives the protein CSAPRTGNTEAFF.